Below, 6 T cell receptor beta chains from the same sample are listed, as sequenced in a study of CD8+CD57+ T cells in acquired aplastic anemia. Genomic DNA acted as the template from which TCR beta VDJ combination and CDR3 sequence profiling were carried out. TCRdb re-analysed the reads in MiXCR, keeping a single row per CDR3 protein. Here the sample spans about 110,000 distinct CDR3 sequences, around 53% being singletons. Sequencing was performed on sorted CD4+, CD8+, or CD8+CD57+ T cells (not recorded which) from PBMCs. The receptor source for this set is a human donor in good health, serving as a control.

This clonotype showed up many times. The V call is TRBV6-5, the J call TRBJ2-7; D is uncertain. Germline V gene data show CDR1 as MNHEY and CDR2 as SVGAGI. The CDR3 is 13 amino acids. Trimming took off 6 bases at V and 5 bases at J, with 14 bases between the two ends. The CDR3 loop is CASSPSHGDEQYF. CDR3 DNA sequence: TGTGCCAGCAGCCCCAGTCACGGAGACGAGCAGTACTTC.

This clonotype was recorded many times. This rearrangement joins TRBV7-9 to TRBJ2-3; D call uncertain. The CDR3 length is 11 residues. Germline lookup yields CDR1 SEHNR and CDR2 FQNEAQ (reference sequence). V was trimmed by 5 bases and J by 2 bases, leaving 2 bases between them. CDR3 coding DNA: TGTGCCAGCAGCGCCACAGATACGCAGTATTTT. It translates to CASSATDTQYF.

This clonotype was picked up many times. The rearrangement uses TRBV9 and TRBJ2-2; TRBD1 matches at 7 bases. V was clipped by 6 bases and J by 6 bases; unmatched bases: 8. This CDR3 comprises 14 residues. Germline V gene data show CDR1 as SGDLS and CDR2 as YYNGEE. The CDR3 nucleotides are TGTGCCAGCACGGCCGGGACAGAGGCCGGGGAGCTGTTTTTT. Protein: CASTAGTEAGELFF.

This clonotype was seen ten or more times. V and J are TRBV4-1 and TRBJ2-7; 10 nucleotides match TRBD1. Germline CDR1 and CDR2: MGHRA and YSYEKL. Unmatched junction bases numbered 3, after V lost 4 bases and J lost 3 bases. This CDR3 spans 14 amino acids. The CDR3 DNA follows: TGCGCCAGCAGCCCCCGGACAGGGGGCTACGAGCAGTACTTC. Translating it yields CASSPRTGGYEQYF.

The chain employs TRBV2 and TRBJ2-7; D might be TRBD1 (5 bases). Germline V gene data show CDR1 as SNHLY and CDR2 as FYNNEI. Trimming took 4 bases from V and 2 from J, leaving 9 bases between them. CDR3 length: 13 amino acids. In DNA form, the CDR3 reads TGTGCCAGCAGTGTGGTCAGGGCCTACGAGCAGTACTTC. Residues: CASSVVRAYEQYF. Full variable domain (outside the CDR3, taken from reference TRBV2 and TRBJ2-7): EPEVTQTPSHQVTQMGQEVILRCVPISNHLYFYWYRQILGQKVEFLVSFYNNEISEKSEIFDDQFSVERPDGSNFTLKIRSTKLEDSAMYFCASSVVRAYEQYFGPGTRLTVT.

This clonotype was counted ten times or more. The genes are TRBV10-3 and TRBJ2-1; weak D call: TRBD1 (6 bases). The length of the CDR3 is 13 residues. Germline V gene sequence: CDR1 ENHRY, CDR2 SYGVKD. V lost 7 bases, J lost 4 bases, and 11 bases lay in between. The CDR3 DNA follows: TGTGCCATCAAGATACAGGGATACAATGAGCAGTTCTTC. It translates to CAIKIQGYNEQFF.